This T cell receptor beta chain comes out of a study of T cells in Graves' hyperthyroidism and ophthalmopathy. V lost 4 bases and J lost 4, with 7 bases in between. Germline V gene data show CDR1 as SQVTM and CDR2 as ANQGSEA. The CDR3 runs 11 residues. With regard to this clonotype: A much larger clonotype is one base distant, so this may be a read error.

TCR beta CDR3 regions were amplified from RNA. The HTBI primer set was used in a first-round RT-PCR of the TCR CDR3. TCRdb re-called the multiplex PCR reads with MiXCR, one entry per CDR3 protein. The sample gives hundreds of thousands of distinct CDR3 sequences, about 45% of which show up once; about 7.7% is in the top ten. The chain couples TRBV29-1 to TRBJ1-2; D remains unclear. The TCR comes from an adult man with Graves' disease, either hyperthyroidism or ophthalmopathy (not recorded which). Sequencing input: peripheral blood or thyroid tissue (not recorded which). CDR3 bases: TGCAGCGTTGCGAAGGGCTATGGCTACACCTTC. This codes for CSVAKGYGYTF. The variable domain in full, completed from reference TRBV29-1 and TRBJ1-2, reads SAVISQKPSRDICQRGTSLTIQCQVDSQVTMMFWYRQQPGQSLTLIATANQGSEATYESGFVIDKFPISRPNLTFSTLTVSNMSPEDSSIYLCSVAKGYGYTFGSGTRLTVV.